A selection of T cell receptor beta chains follows, all from one sample in a study of blood T cell repertoires in COVID-19. Method: immunoSEQ multiplex PCR; TCRdb's copy keeps in-frame clones and lacks some. Found here are some 250,000 clones, 88% of them singletons; the top ten hold more than 0.95%. Sequencing used peripheral blood. The source is a middle-aged woman who had recovered from COVID-19. Both conserved end residues are part of each CDR3. Fields, in order: D gene, J gene, clone size, V gene, CDR3 DNA, CDR3 protein. D genes are given only for firm matches. Clone size is stated in some rows and not others, as once, few, many or a class when expanded.

TRBD2 TRBJ2-1 . TRBV19 TGTGCCAGTAGTGGTCTAGCGGGGGGAGATGAGCAGTTCTTC CASSGLAGGDEQFF
. TRBJ1-2 . TRBV27 TGTGCCAGCAGTTTCCCCGGCCGGGGTCGGGATGGCTACACCTTC CASSFPGRGRDGYTF
TRBD1 TRBJ1-2 . TRBV29-1 TGCAGCGCACAGGGGTCCGATGGCTACACCTTC CSAQGSDGYTF
TRBD2 TRBJ2-7 . TRBV6-5 TGTGCCAGCACAGATCAAGCGAGCGGGATCTACGAGCAGTACTTC CASTDQASGIYEQYF
TRBD1 TRBJ1-1 . TRBV6-2/TRBV6-3 TGTGCCAGCAGTCCCCGGGACAGGGGGCGGAACACTGAAGCTTTCTTT CASSPRDRGRNTEAFF
TRBD1 TRBJ1-2 . TRBV2 TGTGCCAGCAGCCCCCGAGGGACAGGGGAGGGTGGCTACACCTTC CASSPRGTGEGGYTF
. TRBJ1-4 . TRBV5-8 . CASRSVANGSPRGFF
TRBD2 TRBJ2-3 . TRBV2 TGTGCCAGCAGTGGGGGACTAGCCCCCACAGATACGCAGTATTTT CASSGGLAPTDTQYF
. TRBJ2-2 . TRBV5-4 TGTGCCAGCAGCCCCCCCGACACCGGGGAGCTGTTTTTT CASSPPDTGELFF
TRBD2 TRBJ2-1 . TRBV7-2 TGTGCCAGCAGTGCCCTTCGTAGCGGGAGTCTTAAGTTCTTC CASSALRSGSLKFF
. TRBJ1-1 once TRBV5-1 TGCGCCAGCAGCTTCCGGGGGGCCGCTGAAGCTTTCTTT CASSFRGAAEAFF
. TRBJ2-2 few TRBV7-3 TGTGCCAGCAGCCCCCAGGCCACCGGGGAGCTGTTTTTT CASSPQATGELFF
. TRBJ2-3 . TRBV18 TGTGCCAGCTCACATACGCAGGTGGGCACAGATACGCAGTATTTT CASSHTQVGTDTQYF
TRBD1 TRBJ1-3 few TRBV19 TGTGCCAGTACCCCCGACAGGGGGGAAAGCTCTGGAAACACCATATATTTT CASTPDRGESSGNTIYF
. TRBJ1-1 . TRBV6-1 TGTGCCAGCAGGGACAGCTCAAATGAAGCTTTCTTT CASRDSSNEAFF
TRBD1 TRBJ2-7 . TRBV6-5 TGTGCCAGCAGCCACCGGGACAGGGCCCTCGAGCAGTACTTC CASSHRDRALEQYF
TRBD1 TRBJ1-1 few TRBV19 TGTGCCAGTAGGTTAGGGGGCGCCGGGACTGAAGCTTTCTTT CASRLGGAGTEAFF
. TRBJ1-2 . TRBV7-2 TGTGCCAGCAGCGCGGGACCTAACTATGGCTACACCTTC CASSAGPNYGYTF
. TRBJ2-7 . TRBV7-9 TGTGCCAGCAGCCCCCAGGGGGGTGGGGGCCGGACCTACGAGCAGTACTTC CASSPQGGGGRTYEQYF
. TRBJ2-3 . TRBV19 TGTGCCAGTCGTCGGTGGGAGGCCCTCGGTACGCAGTATTTT CASRRWEALGTQYF
. TRBJ2-5 . TRBV11-3 TGTGCCAGCAGCCCTGCGGACTCCGCCCCACGCCTCCAAGAGACCCAGTACTTC CASSPADSAPRLQETQYF
TRBD2 TRBJ2-5 . TRBV6-6 TGTGCCAGCACGGGGGGGTGGGAGACCCAGTACTTC CASTGGWETQYF
. TRBJ1-2 . TRBV12-3/TRBV12-4 TGTGCCAGCAGCCACAACAGGGATGGTGGCTACACCTTC CASSHNRDGGYTF
TRBD2 TRBJ2-2 few TRBV19 TGTGCCAGTAGTCTCGGGCGGGGGGCCGCCGGGGAGCTGTTTTTT CASSLGRGAAGELFF
TRBD1 TRBJ2-7 . TRBV6-6 TGTGCCAGCAGTCCCCGGACAGGCTCCCTCTCCTACGAGCAGTACTTC CASSPRTGSLSYEQYF
TRBD1 TRBJ1-5 . TRBV25-1 TGTGCCAGCAGTGAGACGGCAGGGGGTCAGCCCCAGCATTTT CASSETAGGQPQHF